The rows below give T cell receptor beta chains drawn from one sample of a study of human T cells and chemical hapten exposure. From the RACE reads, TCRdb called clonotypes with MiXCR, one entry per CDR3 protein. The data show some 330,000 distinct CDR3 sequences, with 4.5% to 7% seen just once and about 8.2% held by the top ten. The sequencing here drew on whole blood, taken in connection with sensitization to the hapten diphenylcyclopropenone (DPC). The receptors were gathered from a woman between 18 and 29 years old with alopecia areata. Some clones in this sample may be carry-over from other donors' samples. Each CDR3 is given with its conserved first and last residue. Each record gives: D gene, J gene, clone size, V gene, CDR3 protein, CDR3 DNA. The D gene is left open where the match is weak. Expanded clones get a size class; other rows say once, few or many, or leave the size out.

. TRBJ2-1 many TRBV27 CASIGSSYNEQFF TGTGCCAGCATTGGAAGCTCCTACAATGAGCAGTTCTTC
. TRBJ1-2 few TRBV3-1 CASSQSAVNYGYTF TGTGCCAGCAGCCAGTCCGCTGTTAACTATGGCTACACCTTC
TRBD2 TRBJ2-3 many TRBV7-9 CASSKRTSGTDTQYF TGTGCCAGCAGCAAAAGGACTAGCGGCACAGATACGCAGTATTTT
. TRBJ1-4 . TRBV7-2 CASSGFRQKGEKLFF TGTGCCAGCAGCGGGTTCAGGCAGAAGGGTGAAAAACTGTTTTTT
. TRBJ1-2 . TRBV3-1 CASSSIDLRYTF TGTGCCAGCAGCTCTATCGATCTCCGCTACACCTTC
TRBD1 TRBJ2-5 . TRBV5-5 CASSLFGTDQETQYF TGTGCCAGCAGCTTATTCGGGACAGACCAAGAGACCCAGTACTTC
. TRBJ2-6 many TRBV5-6 CASTIQGANVLTF TGTGCCAGCACCATTCAAGGGGCCAACGTCCTGACTTTC
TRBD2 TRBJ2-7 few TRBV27 CASSTSGGATNEQYF TGTGCCAGCAGCACTAGCGGGGGGGCAACCAACGAGCAGTACTTC
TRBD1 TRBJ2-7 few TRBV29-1 CSASGGVVYEQYF TGCAGCGCCTCAGGGGGCGTCGTCTACGAGCAGTACTTC
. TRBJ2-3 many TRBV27 CASWRGRSTPDTQYF TGTGCCAGCTGGAGGGGGAGGTCTACCCCGGATACGCAGTATTTT
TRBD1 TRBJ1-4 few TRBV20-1 CSAPKLQGEKLFF TGCAGTGCTCCTAAGCTACAGGGGGAAAAACTGTTTTTT
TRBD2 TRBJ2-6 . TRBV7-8 CASSLAIRGREPSGANVLTF TGTGCCAGCAGCTTAGCGATCCGAGGGAGGGAGCCCTCTGGGGCCAACGTCCTGACTTTC
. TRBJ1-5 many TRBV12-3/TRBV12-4 CASSPQRGSNQPQHF TGTGCCAGCAGTCCCCAGCGGGGCAGCAATCAGCCCCAGCATTTT
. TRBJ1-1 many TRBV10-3 CAIRGGTTEAFF TGTGCCATCAGGGGGGGAACCACTGAAGCTTTCTTT
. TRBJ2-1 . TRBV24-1 CATSPGGFDEQFF TGTGCCACCAGTCCGGGCGGGTTCGATGAGCAGTTCTTC
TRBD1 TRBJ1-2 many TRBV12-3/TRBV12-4 CASSPTGAAVVYGYTF TGTGCCAGCAGTCCGACAGGGGCGGCAGTCGTGTATGGCTACACCTTC
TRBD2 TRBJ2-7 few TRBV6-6 CASTKRGAFYEQYF TGTGCCAGTACTAAGCGGGGGGCCTTCTACGAGCAGTACTTC
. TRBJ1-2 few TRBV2 CASSERQNNYGYTF TGTGCCAGCAGTGAAAGGCAGAATAACTATGGCTACACCTTC
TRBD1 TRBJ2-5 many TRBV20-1 CSAGETGKETQYF TGCAGTGCTGGGGAGACAGGGAAAGAGACCCAGTACTTC
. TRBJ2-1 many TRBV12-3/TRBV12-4 CASSIRESSINNEQFF TGTGCCAGCAGTATTCGGGAGAGCTCGATTAACAATGAGCAGTTCTTC
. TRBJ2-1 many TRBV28 CASSGRIGTNYNEQFF TGTGCCAGCAGTGGGAGAATAGGGACCAACTACAATGAGCAGTTCTTC
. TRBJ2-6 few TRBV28 CASSSAHTISGANVLTF TGTGCCAGCAGTTCAGCACACACGATCTCTGGGGCCAACGTCCTGACTTTC
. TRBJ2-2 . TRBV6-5 CASSYSGLNSEAGELFF TGTGCCAGCAGTTACTCTGGACTCAATTCGGAGGCCGGGGAGCTGTTTTTT
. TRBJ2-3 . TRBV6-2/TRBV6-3 CASSYDYLTSTDTQYF TGTGCCAGCAGTTACGACTACCTGACTAGCACAGATACGCAGTATTTT
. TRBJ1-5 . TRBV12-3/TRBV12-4 CASTLQGNQPQHF TGTGCCAGCACCTTACAGGGCAATCAGCCCCAGCATTTT
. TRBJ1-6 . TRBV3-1 CASSPWAYNSPLHF TGTGCCAGCAGCCCCTGGGCCTATAATTCACCCCTCCACTTT
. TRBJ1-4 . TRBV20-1 CSARDPPNEKLFF TGCAGTGCTAGAGATCCCCCTAATGAAAAACTGTTTTTT
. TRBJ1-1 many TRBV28 CASSLVAGVVYTEAFF TGTGCCAGCAGTTTAGTGGCAGGGGTTGTCTACACTGAAGCTTTCTTT
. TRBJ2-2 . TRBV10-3 CAISGQVDQKELFF TGTGCCATCAGTGGACAAGTCGACCAGAAGGAGCTGTTTTTT
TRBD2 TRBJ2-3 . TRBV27 CASSLMAGGQDTQYF TGTGCCAGCAGTTTGATGGCGGGGGGGCAGGATACGCAGTATTTT
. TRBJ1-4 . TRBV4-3 CASRAVVGDEKLFF TGCGCCAGCAGAGCAGTAGTAGGGGATGAAAAACTGTTTTTT
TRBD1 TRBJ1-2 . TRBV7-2 CASSSRQGNWNYGYTF TGTGCCAGCAGCTCCCGACAGGGGAATTGGAACTATGGCTACACCTTC
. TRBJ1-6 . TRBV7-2 CASSRGGGTYNSPLHF TGTGCCAGCAGCCGCGGGGGGGGCACCTATAATTCACCCCTCCACTTT
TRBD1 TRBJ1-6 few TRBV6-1 CASPGTGGSPLHF TGTGCCAGCCCCGGGACAGGGGGTTCACCCCTCCACTTT
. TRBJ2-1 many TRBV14 CASRGEWNNEQFF TGTGCCAGCCGCGGGGAATGGAACAATGAGCAGTTCTTC
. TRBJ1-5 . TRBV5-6 CASSQRRDEGNQPQHF TGTGCCAGCAGTCAAAGGAGGGATGAGGGCAATCAGCCCCAGCATTTT
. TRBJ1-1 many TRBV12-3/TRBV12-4 CASRTTGREAFF TGTGCCAGCAGGACTACCGGGCGAGAAGCTTTCTTT
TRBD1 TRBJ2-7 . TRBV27 CASSYGTGGEEQYF TGTGCCAGCAGCTATGGGACAGGGGGTGAGGAGCAGTACTTC
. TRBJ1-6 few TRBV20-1 CSARVNSDSPLHF TGCAGTGCTAGAGTTAACTCTGATTCACCCCTCCACTTT
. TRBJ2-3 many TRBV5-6 CASSWDIDTDTQYF TGTGCCAGCAGCTGGGACATTGACACAGATACGCAGTATTTT
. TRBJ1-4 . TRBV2 CASTPLRGSKKLFF TGTGCCAGCACACCCCTCAGGGGATCGAAAAAACTGTTTTTT
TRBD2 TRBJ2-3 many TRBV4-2 CASSPKLAGDTDTQYF TGTGCCAGCAGCCCCAAACTAGCGGGGGACACAGATACGCAGTATTTT
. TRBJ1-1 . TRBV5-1 CASSGEQGNLLLEAFF TGCGCCAGCAGCGGGGAACAGGGAAATTTACTCCTTGAAGCTTTCTTT
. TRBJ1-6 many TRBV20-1 CSARASRVDSPLHF TGCAGTGCTAGAGCTAGCAGGGTGGACTCACCCCTCCACTTT